The next 23 T cell receptor beta chains were all read from a single sample in a study of T cell repertoires in cytomegalovirus infection. TCRdb reprocessed the reads via MiXCR and lists one record per CDR3 protein. The sample includes under 350,000 distinct CDR3 sequences, around a tenth of them seen just once. The sample comprised PBMCs. These receptors were collected from a human donor in good health (CMV status not recorded). Some clones in this sample may be carry-over from other donors' samples.

The chain joins TRBV11-2 to TRBJ2-4, with D hard to call. Trimming pared 6 bases from V and 0 bases from J, leaving 6 bases between. CDR1 and CDR2 (germline): SGHAT, FQNNGV. The CDR3 is made up of 13 amino acids. The CDR3 loop reads CASRLLAKNIQYF. CDR3 in DNA: TGTGCCAGCAGGCTTCTAGCCAAAAACATTCAGTACTTC.

This clonotype was seen repeatedly, ten times or more. V and J are TRBV7-2 and TRBJ2-2; D unclear. The V gene lost 1 base and the J gene lost 8 bases, with 11 bases spanning the gap. CDR1 and CDR2 from the germline V gene are SGHTA and FQGNSA. The CDR3 spans 14 residues. The CDR3 reads CASSLGLLPGELFF. The CDR3 bases are TGTGCCAGCAGCTTAGGACTCCTCCCAGGGGAGCTGTTTTTT.

This clonotype has at least ten counts. The gene calls are TRBV7-9 and TRBJ2-2, with a possible D match to TRBD1 (6 bases). Germline V gene sequence: CDR1 SEHNR, CDR2 FQNEAQ (reference sequence). This CDR3 has 15 amino acids. Trimming pared 5 bases from V and 4 bases from J, leaving 14 bases between. The DNA of the CDR3 is TGTGCCAGCAGCCCCCCGCAGGGGCGCACCGGGGAGCTGTTTTTT. This sequence encodes CASSPPQGRTGELFF.

The rearrangement uses TRBV27 and TRBJ1-5; TRBD1 matches at 7 bases. V gave up 3 bases and J gave up 6 bases; unmatched junction bases: 8. This CDR3 has 15 residues. Germline values: CDR1 MNHEY, CDR2 SMNVEV (reference sequence). The DNA of the CDR3 is TGTGCCAGCAGTTTTCTCAGGGGGGGGGGTCAGCCCCAGCATTTT. It is translated as CASSFLRGGGQPQHF.

The chain combines TRBV12-3 or TRBV12-4 with TRBJ1-5; TRBD1 might be the D (5 bases). Trimming removed 2 bases at V and 5 bases at J, with 10 bases between. The CDR3 has 14 amino acids. In DNA form, the CDR3 reads TGTGCCAGCAGTTTATGGGGGAGCCATCAGCCCCAGCATTTT. Its protein is CASSLWGSHQPQHF.

There are many counts of this clonotype. V gene TRBV7-2 combines with J gene TRBJ2-3, with D perhaps assigned TRBD1 or TRBD2 (6 bases each). CDR1 and CDR2 (germline): SGHTA, FQGNSA. CDR3 length: 15 residues. Trimming pared 3 bases from V and 4 bases from J, leaving 14 bases between. The CDR3 DNA sequence: TGTGCCAGCAGCTTGAGGAGGGGGGCCCCAGATACGCAGTATTTT. It yields the protein CASSLRRGAPDTQYF.

V usage is TRBV6-2 or TRBV6-3 and J usage is TRBJ2-7; D perhaps matches TRBD2 (5 bases). Germline CDR1 is MNHEY and CDR2 is SVGEGT. This CDR3 region has 13 residues. V dropped 9 bases and J dropped 5 bases, with 17 bases sitting between them. In DNA, the CDR3 is TGTGCCAGTCGGGTACTAGGTCTCAACGAGCAGTACTTC. Protein sequence: CASRVLGLNEQYF.

V usage is TRBV11-2 and J usage is TRBJ2-1, with TRBD2 matching 14 bases. Germline V gives CDR1 SGHAT, CDR2 FQNNGV. J gave up 11 bases and V 4 bases, and 7 bases lay outside the gene matches. This CDR3 has 15 residues. CDR3 nucleotides: TGTGCCAGCAGCTCGGGACTAGCGGGAGAAAGAAAGCAGTTCTTC. Its translation is CASSSGLAGERKQFF.

This clonotype was seen repeatedly, ten times or more. For the CDR3, the DNA is TGTGCCAGCAGTCCAATACGTCTACCCCACGAGCAGTACTTC. As protein: CASSPIRLPHEQYF. The chain links TRBV7-2 to TRBJ2-7; D not resolved. This CDR3 has 14 residues. CDR1 is SGHTA, CDR2 FQGNSA, per germline. V was shortened by 6 bases and J by 5 bases, with 17 bases between the two germline ends.

This clonotype was counted at least ten times. V and J are TRBV18 and TRBJ1-1; 9 bases match TRBD1. Trimming at V came to 4 bases and at J to 5 bases, leaving 11 bases not matched to a gene. The germline gives CDR1 KGHSH, CDR2 LQKENI. The CDR3 is 16 residues long. In DNA form, the CDR3 reads TGTGCCAGCTCACGCTTAGGAAACGACAGGGGGACTGAAGCTTTCTTT. Translated, it gives CASSRLGNDRGTEAFF.

This clonotype was observed at least ten times. The CDR3 loop reads CSAKGQGERETQYF. The CDR3 coding sequence is TGCAGTGCTAAGGGACAGGGGGAAAGAGAGACCCAGTACTTC. V usage is TRBV20-1 and J usage is TRBJ2-5, with 11 bases lining up with TRBD1. Germline-derived CDR1 and CDR2 are DFQATT and SNEGSKA (reference sequence). The junction had 5 bases not matched to a gene; V was cut back by 4 bases and J by 4 bases. The CDR3 spans 14 residues.

This clonotype was detected ten times or more. The gene calls are TRBV7-2 and TRBJ2-7, with 13 bases lining up with TRBD2. The CDR3 is made up of 15 amino acids. V was clipped by 4 bases and J by 3 bases; unmatched bases: 3. Per germline, CDR1 SGHTA and CDR2 FQGNSA. The CDR3 here is CASSWRTSGGYEQYF. DNA for the CDR3: TGTGCCAGCAGCTGGAGGACTAGCGGGGGCTACGAGCAGTACTTC.

The chain couples TRBV4-3 to TRBJ2-6; the D is unclear. This CDR3 has 18 amino acids. Germline CDR1 and CDR2: LGHNA and YSLEER. The V and J ends lost 4 bases and 0 bases respectively, with 16 bases between them. The CDR3 sequence is CASSPRGPFSSGANVLTF. Written as DNA, the CDR3 is TGCGCCAGCAGCCCTAGAGGCCCATTTAGCTCTGGGGCCAACGTCCTGACTTTC.

This clonotype was seen only a few times. CDR3 region: CASSVGGAATDTQYF. The DNA of the CDR3 is TGTGCCAGCAGCGTAGGGGGAGCGGCCACAGATACGCAGTATTTT. The chain carries TRBV9 and TRBJ2-3; tentatively, D is TRBD2 (5 bases). This CDR3 is built from 15 residues. The germline V gene encodes CDR1 SGDLS and CDR2 YYNGEE. Trimming cost V 0 bases and J 2 bases, with 10 bases left between them.

This clonotype has only a few counts. V is TRBV20-1 and J is TRBJ1-1; D is unclear. The CDR3 spans 13 residues. V was trimmed by 4 bases and J by 5 bases, leaving 14 bases between them. The germline CDR1 and CDR2 sequences are DFQATT and SNEGSKA (reference sequence). Here the CDR3 reads CSATGIGITEAFF. The CDR3 DNA reads as TGCAGTGCTACCGGTATTGGTATTACTGAAGCTTTCTTT.

CDR3 region: CATSRDLGQDNNEQFF. The CDR3 nucleotides read TGTGCCACCAGCAGAGATCTCGGGCAGGACAACAATGAGCAGTTCTTC. The chain employs TRBV15 and TRBJ2-1; possible D gene TRBD1, 5 bases. There are 16 residues in the CDR3. The ends were cut back, 0 bases at V and 5 bases at J, with 14 bases in the middle. CDR1 and CDR2 (germline): LNHNV, YYDKDF (reference sequence).

Comments on this clonotype: This may be a read error: a much more frequent sequence differs by one nucleotide. V usage is TRBV7-8 and J usage is TRBJ2-2, with D maybe TRBD2 (6 bases). In germline, CDR1 is SGHVS, CDR2 FQNEAQ. The CDR3 extends over 16 amino acids. CDR3 in DNA: TGTGCCAGCAGCTCCACGGGCAACTCGAACACCGGGGGGCTGTTTTTT. Its protein is CASSSTGNSNTGGLFF.

V is TRBV20-1 and J is TRBJ1-4, with D maybe TRBD1 (5 bases). This CDR3 is built from 14 residues. Looked up from germline, CDR1 is DFQATT and CDR2 is SNEGSKA (reference sequence). V lost 3 bases and J lost 7, with 15 bases in between. In DNA form, the CDR3 reads TGCAGTGCTAGCTACGCAGGGCAGGGTGAAAAACTGTTTTTT. Translating it yields CSASYAGQGEKLFF.

This clonotype was recorded at least ten times. The genes are TRBV7-4 and TRBJ2-4; 7 positions match TRBD1. This CDR3 is built from 14 residues. The ends lost 1 base at V and 4 bases at J; junction bases unmatched: 1. Looked up from germline, CDR1 is SGHVT and CDR2 is SQSDAQ. DNA of the CDR3: TGTGCCAGCAGCTTAGGGACAGGAAAAAACATTCAGTACTTC. As protein: CASSLGTGKNIQYF. Full variable domain (remainder filled in from reference TRBV7-4 and TRBJ2-4): GAGVSQSPRYKVAKRGRDVALRCDSISGHVTLYWYRQTLGQGSEVLTYSQSDAQRDKSGRPSGRFSAERPERSVSTLKIQRTEQGDSAVYLCASSLGTGKNIQYFGAGTRLSVL.

The rearrangement joins TRBV11-2 to TRBJ1-1; D unresolved. Germline V gives CDR1 SGHAT, CDR2 FQNNGV. Trimming took off 5 bases at V and 1 base at J, with 17 bases between the two ends. The CDR3 extends over 16 amino acids. The CDR3 sequence is CASSTTPSMSNTEAFF. CDR3 coding DNA: TGTGCCAGCAGCACTACCCCGTCTATGTCGAACACTGAAGCTTTCTTT.

Many counts were recorded for this clonotype. This sequence joins TRBV6-1 and TRBJ2-7, with 8 bases identical to TRBD2. Germline trimming cut 5 bases from V and 2 bases from J; bases unmatched to any gene: 8. Per germline, CDR1 MNHNS and CDR2 SASEGT. This CDR3 is built from 15 residues. The CDR3 coding sequence is TGTGCCAGCAGTAGCCGGGGGGGCGAGACCTACGAGCAGTACTTC. Protein product: CASSSRGGETYEQYF.

This clonotype came up a few times. J is TRBJ1-2 and V is TRBV7-2; TRBD1 matches at 8 bases. This CDR3 is built from 13 residues. V lost 7 bases to trimming and J lost 8 bases; unmatched junction nucleotides: 9. CDR1 and CDR2 from the germline V gene are SGHTA and FQGNSA. The CDR3 region has the DNA TGTGCCAGCACTCCGGACAGGGCGAGAGGCTACACCTTC. It codes for CASTPDRARGYTF.

The rearrangement uses TRBV10-3 and TRBJ1-5, with D hard to call. The CDR3 loop spans 14 amino acids. Per germline, CDR1 ENHRY and CDR2 SYGVKD. V was clipped by 2 bases and J by 4 bases, with 9 bases between them. CDR3 loop: CAISEIGPNQPQHF. DNA of the CDR3: TGTGCCATCAGTGAGATAGGCCCGAATCAGCCCCAGCATTTT.